This note documents a single T cell receptor beta chain sequence. An end of the junction does not agree with germline; a read error may underlie this. The PCR employed 60 Vbeta primers together with 13 Jbeta primers. Assay: immunoSEQ multiplex PCR; the TCRdb copy retains only in-frame clones and omits some. The sample has around 150,000 clones, roughly 87% seen once. The data stem from a study of cytomegalovirus exposure and HLA in healthy donors. The sequence was collected from a man aged 50 or older in good health and CMV-seropositive. Material for sequencing was PBMCs.

CDR3 sequence (DNA): TGTGCCAACAGTTCCGGAACAGGGGGTACGCAGTATTTT. This gives the protein CANSSGTGGTQYF. This rearrangement joins TRBV25-1 to TRBJ2-3; TRBD1 aligns across 8 bases. The length of the CDR3 is 13 residues. Per the germline V gene, CDR1 is MGHDK and CDR2 is SYGVNS.